The rows below give T cell receptor beta chains drawn from one sample of a study of cytomegalovirus exposure and HLA in healthy donors. Clones were sequenced by immunoSEQ multiplex PCR, and TCRdb holds only the in-frame ones, with some missing. In the table there are 80,000 to 100,000 clones, 73% of which are singletons. The specimen sequenced was PBMCs. The receptor source for this set is a man in his forties in good health and CMV-seronegative. CDR3s include the opening cysteine and the closing phenylalanine or tryptophan. A D gene is named only where the DNA matches it firmly.

d_gene | v_gene | CDR3aa
TRBD2 | TRBV5-1 | CASSGISGGIHEQYF
TRBD1 | TRBV19 | CASSTGTGAIPGETQYF
- | TRBV29-1 | CSVEENSGANVLTF
- | TRBV7-9 | CASSLLLGIPGELFF
- | TRBV7-2 | CASSIRGNQPQHF
- | TRBV4-3 | CASSQLLEISYNEQFF
TRBD1 | TRBV9 | CASSGYRGVSYNEQFF
TRBD1 | TRBV7-8 | CASSSGQGEAFF
TRBD1 | TRBV7-9 | CASSPRTGWDTEAFF
TRBD1 | TRBV7-3 | CASSFLTGQLSSGNTIYF
- | TRBV5-1 | CASSLGGPYEQYF
TRBD1 | TRBV19 | CASSTSGTDLEKLFF
- | TRBV21-1 | CASSKSRDLYEQYF
- | TRBV7-2 | CASSPTPYEQYF
TRBD1 | TRBV27 | CASSLGQGARGWGNEQFF
TRBD2 | TRBV6-4 | CASSRASGGNEQFF
- | TRBV7-6 | CASSLKNRAGANVLTF
- | TRBV14 | CASSQGTRTLAKNIQYF
- | TRBV7-9 | CASSPGDFNQPQHF
- | TRBV19 | CASSTTGFGQPQHF
TRBD1 | TRBV2 | CASSSIDRDSYEQYF
- | TRBV19 | CASRGQPTNEKLFF
- | TRBV5-5 | CASSLSVLGLDQPQHF
TRBD1 | TRBV27 | CASSFSRGAHSYNSPLHF
- | TRBV14 | CASSQDMARFYEQYF
TRBD2 | TRBV7-9 | CASRRTVGGDTGELFF
TRBD1 | TRBV15 | CATSRDRLVGGTQPQHF
TRBD2 | TRBV5-1 | CASSWALAGGLETQYF
- | TRBV7-9 | CASSPPGWSEQFF
TRBD1 | TRBV23-1 | CASTFPGQGAQIYEQYF
TRBD1 | TRBV5-1 | CASNYGTGLQETQYF
TRBD1 | TRBV5-1 | CASSLDREDYGYTF
TRBD2 | TRBV9 | CASRPGGYNEQFF
TRBD1 | TRBV11-2 | CASRTIVTGQVNNSPLHF
TRBD1 | TRBV7-3 | CASSPIQGGTDTQYF
TRBD1 | TRBV5-1 | CASSLTGVDTQYF
- | TRBV5-6 | CASSLDSWETQYF
- | TRBV9 | CASTGWHGELFF
- | TRBV19 | CASRGTGNTGELFF
TRBD2 | TRBV5-4 | CASSWGGLAGVRGTQYF
- | TRBV6-5 | CASSYGLAVTTGELFF
TRBD1 | TRBV2 | CASSGHGGGQQPQHF
- | TRBV16 | CASSQTSGNYGYTF
TRBD1 | TRBV5-6 | CASSLGQGLGTQYF
- | TRBV6-6 | CASIPRTGRGNEQYF
TRBD1 | TRBV5-4 | CASSRTGPQAEKLFF
TRBD2 | TRBV19 | CASTLAGGWNEQFF
TRBD1 | TRBV5-6 | CASSLVQGGNYGYTF
TRBD2 | TRBV9 | CASSTLIAGGTDTQYF
- | TRBV29-1 | CSVGPDSANYGYTF
TRBD1 | TRBV6-5 | CASSRTGASNQPQHF
- | TRBV7-9 | CASSLSGVRNTEAFF
- | TRBV7-9 | CASSLDSNTEAFF
TRBD2 | TRBV29-1 | CSVDTRGGQDTQYF
TRBD2 | TRBV29-1 | CSLLQPSGGTDTQYF
- | TRBV6-1 | CASSKLGGNTEAFF
- | TRBV30 | CAWSPTRDGGGPEKLFF
- | TRBV6-1 | CASSEGDNYSNQPQHF
- | TRBV28 | CASSYRRTDTQYF
TRBD1 | TRBV2 | CASWGQPTEAFF